The clone carrying this T cell receptor delta chain was counted ten times or more. Its antigen remains unknown. A read error likely explains why the TCRdb protein, taken from a much larger clone, differs from this DNA's translation at residue 5; the protein shown is translated from the DNA. The same CDR3 can be traced to other DNA sequences in this sample. TCRdb fed the multiplex PCR reads to CATT. The table lists tens of thousands of delta-chain clones, around 2% of them singletons. This sample was taken from a study of γδ T cells in repeated Plasmodium falciparum infection. At the level of the study: Timepoints: baseline, immediately before selected infections, and 21 days after every infection. Malian repertoires were sampled cross-sectionally without transmission and longitudinally through febrile malaria.

General observations from the study: Compared with Australian children, Malian Vdelta2-negative repertoires seemed more clonal, less diverse, less shared.

Trimming shortened V by 4 bases and J by 3 bases, and 6 bases separated the two germline ends. The CDR3 contains 12 residues. CDR1 and CDR2 from the germline V gene are TSWWSYY and QGS. Bulk repertoires came from Vgamma9/Vdelta2+ or Vdelta2-negative gammadelta T cells flow-sorted from PBMC. The sample comprised gamma-delta T cells from blood. This clonotype was obtained from a pool of human donors (malaria-infected and uninfected, not separated). This chain uses TRDV1 with TRDJ1; a possible D gene is TRDD3 (6 bases). The CDR3 spells CALGVGADKLIF. CDR3 DNA: TGTGCTCTTGGGGTGGGGGCCGATAAACTCATCTTT.